The 12 T cell receptor beta chains given below trace back to one sample, sequenced in a study of blood T cell repertoires in COVID-19. Measured with immunoSEQ multiplex PCR; TCRdb has only the in-frame clones, and not every one. The data show over 300,000 clones, about four fifths seen once. Sequences were obtained from peripheral blood. The source of these receptors is a woman aged 45 to 65 with acute or convalescent COVID-19.

This clone appeared a single time. The chain links TRBV19 to TRBJ2-2; 11 bases agree with TRBD2. The V segment lost 8 bases and the J segment 1 base; nucleotides outside the gene matches: 3. Germline values: CDR1 LNHDA, CDR2 SQIVND (reference sequence). The CDR3 length is 15 residues. The CDR3, as DNA: TGTGCCAGTTTAGGGACTAGCGGGAACACCGGGGAGCTGTTTTTT. It encodes CASLGTSGNTGELFF.

The gene calls are TRBV11-2 and TRBJ1-2; 7 bases map to TRBD1. The germline CDR1 and CDR2 sequences are SGHAT and FQNNGV. J gave up 5 bases and V 4 bases, and 10 bases lay outside the gene matches. CDR3 size: 15 residues. DNA for the CDR3: TGTGCCAGCAGCTCATACCGGGACAGAGTGTATGGCTACACCTTC. This translates into CASSSYRDRVYGYTF.

This clone was recorded once. The chain uses TRBV6-6 and TRBJ2-5, with a possible D match to TRBD1 (5 bases). Germline V gives CDR1 MNHNY, CDR2 SVGAGI (reference sequence). This CDR3 spans 16 amino acids. Trimming stripped 6 bases from V and 0 bases from J, with 17 bases between. The CDR3 region is CASSLGAQEHQETQYF. The DNA of the CDR3 is TGTGCCAGCAGCCTAGGGGCTCAGGAGCACCAAGAGACCCAGTACTTC.

This chain links TRBV9 with TRBJ2-3; maybe TRBD2 (5 bases). This CDR3 spans 14 amino acids. Germline CDR1 and CDR2: SGDLS and YYNGEE. V was trimmed by 5 bases and J by 6 bases, leaving 16 bases between them. CDR3 DNA: TGTGCCAGCAGTTCGGGATCCCGGACGGATACGCAGTATTTT. Translated: CASSSGSRTDTQYF. The variable domain in full, completed from reference TRBV9 and TRBJ2-3, reads DSGVTQTPKHLITATGQRVTLRCSPRSGDLSVYWYQQSLDQGLQFLIQYYNGEERAKGNILERFSAQQFPDLHSELNLSSLELGDSALYFCASSSGSRTDTQYFGPGTRLTVL.

CDR3 coding DNA: TGTGCCAGCAGCTCCAGACAGGGGGAGACGTACAATGAGCAGTTCTTC. It codes for CASSSRQGETYNEQFF. This chain uses TRBV5-4 with TRBJ2-1; 9 bases line up with TRBD1. The CDR3 consists of 16 residues. The germline V gene encodes CDR1 SGHNT and CDR2 YYREEE (reference sequence). The V gene end was trimmed by 3 bases and the J gene end by 4 bases; junction bases not matched to a gene: 8.

The chain carries TRBV6-6 and TRBJ1-6; possible D gene TRBD1, 5 bases. CDR1 and CDR2 (germline): MNHNY, SVGAGI (reference sequence). The CDR3 totals 12 residues. Trimming pared 7 bases from V and 10 bases from J, leaving 11 bases between. For the CDR3, the DNA is TGTGCCAGCACCCAGGGTGGGTCACCCCTCCACTTT. Translating it yields CASTQGGSPLHF.

The chain combines TRBV18 with TRBJ1-2, with D possibly matching TRBD1 (5 bases). V was trimmed by 1 base and J by 7 bases, leaving 13 bases between them. CDR3 length: 14 residues. The V gene's germline CDR1 is KGHSH and CDR2 LQKENI. CDR3 residues: CASSPQGLSGGYTF. The DNA for the CDR3 is TGTGCCAGCTCACCACAGGGGTTGAGTGGTGGCTACACCTTC.

V usage is TRBV7-9 and J usage is TRBJ2-3; D gene uncertain. Trimming stripped 3 bases from V and 0 bases from J, with 13 bases between. In germline, CDR1 is SEHNR, CDR2 FQNEAQ (reference sequence). CDR3 size: 16 residues. CDR3 coding DNA: TGTGCCAGCAGCTTCAAACAGAGAACTAGCACAGATACGCAGTATTTT. This gives the protein CASSFKQRTSTDTQYF.

The rearrangement links TRBV10-3 to TRBJ1-1, with a tentative D call TRBD1 (5 bases). Germline V gene lookup returns CDR1 ENHRY and CDR2 SYGVKD. Trimming took 4 bases from V and 3 from J, leaving 12 bases between them. This CDR3 has 14 amino acids. This CDR3 reads CAISVVAGDTEAFF. Written as DNA, the CDR3 is TGTGCCATCAGTGTCGTGGCGGGGGACACTGAAGCTTTCTTT.

This clone was detected once. The genes are TRBV9 and TRBJ2-7, with D perhaps TRBD2 (5 bases). V was pared by 0 bases and J by 1 base, with 8 bases between. Germline-derived CDR1 and CDR2 are SGDLS and YYNGEE. This CDR3 is 14 amino acids long. As DNA, the CDR3 is TGTGCCAGCAGCGTAGGATCGGGGTCCTACGAGCAGTACTTC. It encodes CASSVGSGSYEQYF.

This chain links TRBV19 with TRBJ2-5; TRBD1 agrees at 7 bases. The V gene's germline CDR1 is LNHDA and CDR2 SQIVND (reference sequence). Unmatched junction bases numbered 7, after V lost 5 bases and J lost 4 bases. The CDR3 length is 14 residues. CDR3 bases: TGTGCCAGTAGTTCATCGACAGGGCCAGAGACCCAGTACTTC. This codes for CASSSSTGPETQYF.

The rearrangement links TRBV15 to TRBJ2-6, with TRBD1 matching 7 bases. Trimming removed 5 bases from V and 1 base from J; junction bases left unmatched: 8. The germline V gene encodes CDR1 LNHNV and CDR2 YYDKDF (reference sequence). This CDR3 has 17 residues. The DNA for the CDR3 is TGTGCCACCAGCGGGCAGGGGGAAGTATCTGGGGCCAACGTCCTGACTTTC. As protein: CATSGQGEVSGANVLTF.